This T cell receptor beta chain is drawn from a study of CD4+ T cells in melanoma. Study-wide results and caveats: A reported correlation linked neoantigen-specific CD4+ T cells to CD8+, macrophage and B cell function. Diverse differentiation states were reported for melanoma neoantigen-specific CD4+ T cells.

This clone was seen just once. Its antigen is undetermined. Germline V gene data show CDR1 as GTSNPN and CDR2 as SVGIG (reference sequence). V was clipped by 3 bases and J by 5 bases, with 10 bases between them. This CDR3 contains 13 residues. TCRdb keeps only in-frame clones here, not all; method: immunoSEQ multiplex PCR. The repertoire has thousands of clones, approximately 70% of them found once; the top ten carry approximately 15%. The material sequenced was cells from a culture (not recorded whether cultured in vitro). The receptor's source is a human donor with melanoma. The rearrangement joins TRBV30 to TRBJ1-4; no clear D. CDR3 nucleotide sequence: TGTGCCTGGAGCACTGTGAGCAATGAAAAACTGTTTTTT. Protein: CAWSTVSNEKLFF.